This TCR beta chain was profiled in a study of shared clonotypes between healthy human individuals. This CDR3 contains 15 residues. J lost 3 bases, V lost 2 bases, and 6 bases had no gene match. The germline V gene encodes CDR1 MNHNY and CDR2 SVGAGI (reference sequence). Deep was the level at which the assay was run. Sequencing used immunoSEQ multiplex PCR; TCRdb keeps in-frame clones, though not all of them. The data show 950,000 to 1,100,000 clones, around 78% seen once. Sequenced sample: memory CD4+ T cells from PBMCs. Subset of the sample: CD45RA-negative fraction. The chain is built from TRBV6-6 and TRBJ1-1; 7 bases are a match to TRBD1. The clonotype originates from a man aged 18 to 29 in good health. Some clones in this sample may be carry-over from other donors' samples. CDR3 region: CASSYGGTADTEAFF. The CDR3, as DNA: TGTGCCAGCAGTTACGGGGGGACAGCCGACACTGAAGCTTTCTTT.